The 20 T cell receptor beta chains in this list originate from one sample, sequenced in a study of OX40 agonist ivuxolimab in advanced cancers. Sequencing was performed with immunoSEQ multiplex PCR; in TCRdb, only in-frame clones are kept and a portion is missing. The sample carries about 55,000 clones, 77% recorded once. The sequencing used CD4+ or CD8+ T cells sorted from blood, collected in a trial of the OX40 agonist ivuxolimab. Receptors originate from an adult with an advanced solid tumor such as melanoma, head and neck, liver or kidney cancer.

The rearrangement joins TRBV29-1 to TRBJ2-1; D unclear. Germline values: CDR1 SQVTM, CDR2 ANQGSEA. The length of the CDR3 is 13 residues. V lost 4 bases, J lost 0 bases, and 7 bases lay in between. The CDR3 protein is CSVGESSYNEQFF. Here the CDR3 DNA reads TGCAGCGTTGGTGAGAGCTCCTACAATGAGCAGTTCTTC.

There are a few counts of this clone. The rearrangement links TRBV28 to TRBJ1-3, with D perhaps matching TRBD1 (5 bases). Trimming cost V 5 bases and J 0 bases, with 17 bases left between them. The CDR3 has 17 amino acids. Germline V gene data show CDR1 as MDHEN and CDR2 as SYDVKM. The CDR3 region is CASSRLGLRSSGNTIYF. The CDR3 bases are TGTGCCAGCAGTCGATTGGGACTCAGGAGCTCTGGAAACACCATATATTTT.

This chain connects TRBV21-1 to TRBJ1-4. TRBV21-1 is given as a pseudogene. This CDR3 spans 17 amino acids. The CDR3 protein is CASSKWNVGPRGEKLFF. The CDR3 DNA is TGTGCCAGCAGCAAATGGAATGTTGGACCCCGAGGGGAAAAACTGTTTTTT.

The V gene is TRBV2, the J gene TRBJ2-7; 12 bases are a match to TRBD2. The CDR3 extends over 15 amino acids. The ends lost 6 bases at V and 3 bases at J; junction bases unmatched: 6. Germline CDR1 is SNHLY and CDR2 is FYNNEI. The CDR3 DNA is TGTGCCAGCAGCCTACTAGCGGGAGGCAACTACGAGCAGTACTTC. It specifies CASSLLAGGNYEQYF.

The chain carries TRBV2 and TRBJ2-3; 12 nucleotides line up with TRBD2. CDR1 and CDR2 (germline): SNHLY, FYNNEI. With 9 bases clipped from V and 3 bases from J, the junction kept 7 bases outside the gene matches. The CDR3 spans 15 residues. As DNA, the CDR3 is TGTGCCAGAAAAATGGGACTAGCGGGTACAGATACGCAGTATTTT. It codes for CARKMGLAGTDTQYF.

This clone was found a few times. The chain combines TRBV25-1 with TRBJ2-5, with a tentative D call TRBD2 (6 bases). The CDR3 length is 14 residues. In germline, CDR1 is MGHDK, CDR2 SYGVNS. V lost 5 bases, J lost 3 bases, and 13 bases lay in between. The CDR3 here is CASSRGGAEETQYF. Written as DNA, the CDR3 is TGTGCCAGCAGTCGTGGAGGGGCGGAAGAGACCCAGTACTTC.

This chain links TRBV19 with TRBJ2-4; D is undetermined. Germline V CDR1 and CDR2: LNHDA, SQIVND (reference sequence). The CDR3 consists of 13 residues. Trimming shortened V by 5 bases and J by 6 bases, and 11 bases separated the two germline ends. DNA of the CDR3: TGTGCCAGTAGTGGGTCCTTAGCAAACATTCAGTACTTC. Protein: CASSGSLANIQYF.

This chain uses TRBV7-9 with TRBJ1-2; D gene unclear. Germline CDR1 and CDR2: SEHNR and FQNEAQ (reference sequence). Between the trimmed V and J ends, which lost 5 bases and 6 bases, there was a span of 13 bases. The CDR3 runs 13 residues. CDR3 sequence reads: CASSPQDLNGYTF. CDR3 DNA: TGTGCCAGCAGCCCGCAGGACCTTAATGGCTACACCTTC.

This clone occurred a few times. V and J are TRBV4-3 and TRBJ2-1; D unresolved. Germline V gene sequence: CDR1 LGHNA, CDR2 YSLEER. This CDR3 has 12 residues. The germline V and J ends were trimmed by 0 bases and 10 bases, with 7 bases remaining between them. CDR3 sequence: CASSQDGREQFF. The CDR3 coding sequence is TGCGCCAGCAGCCAAGATGGACGGGAGCAGTTCTTC.

The chain is built from TRBV6-6 and TRBJ2-6; D unclear. Germline lookup yields CDR1 MNHNY and CDR2 SVGAGI (reference sequence). The ends were cut back, 2 bases at V and 0 bases at J, with 5 bases in the middle. This CDR3 region has 15 residues. In nucleotides, the CDR3 is TGTGCCAGCAGTTACAGGACCTCTGGGGCCAACGTCCTGACTTTC. Amino acid sequence: CASSYRTSGANVLTF.

This clone has a handful of counts. The J gene is TRBJ2-3, the V gene TRBV6-5, with D perhaps given as TRBD1 or TRBD2 (5 bases each). The CDR3 runs 14 residues. The V gene's germline CDR1 is MNHEY and CDR2 SVGAGI. Trimming shortened V by 2 bases and J by 8 bases, and 14 bases separated the two germline ends. The CDR3 reads CASSYLTAGTTQYF. In DNA, the CDR3 is TGTGCCAGCAGTTACCTTACAGCAGGGACTACGCAGTATTTT.

V and J are TRBV7-2 and TRBJ2-5; TRBD2 is a possible D gene (5 bases). The J call is uncertain, as TRBJ2-7 better fits the DNA end. CDR3 length: 14 residues. In germline, CDR1 is SGHTA, CDR2 FQGNSA. CDR3 nucleotide sequence: TGTGCCAGCAGCTTCGGAGTCGGGGTCTACGAGCAGTACTTC. Translating it yields CASSFGVGVYEQYF.

This clone has more than one count but fewer than ten. This chain uses TRBV29-1 with TRBJ1-1, with D possibly being TRBD1 (5 bases). There are 13 residues in the CDR3. Trimming cost V 1 base and J 5 bases, with 11 bases left between them. Germline V gene lookup returns CDR1 SQVTM and CDR2 ANQGSEA. The CDR3 sequence: CSVEGQGGTEAFF. As DNA, the CDR3 is TGCAGCGTTGAAGGCCAGGGAGGAACTGAAGCTTTCTTT.

CDR3 nucleotide sequence: TGCGCCAGCAGTACGACAGGGAGGAATGAGCAGTTCTTC. Protein sequence: CASSTTGRNEQFF. The V and J genes are TRBV10-1 and TRBJ2-1; D perhaps matches TRBD1 (7 bases). This CDR3 region has 13 residues. CDR1 WNHNN and CDR2 SYGVQD come from the germline V gene (reference sequence). V gave up 5 bases and J gave up 7 bases, with 12 bases separating them.

V usage is TRBV2 and J usage is TRBJ1-5, with TRBD1 identical over 7 bases. The CDR3 extends over 16 amino acids. Germline CDR1 reads SNHLY; CDR2 reads FYNNEI. With 7 bases clipped from V and 0 bases from J, the junction kept 9 bases outside the gene matches. The CDR3 sequence is CASNHQGVTSNQPQHF. In DNA, the CDR3 is TGTGCCAGCAATCACCAGGGGGTAACTAGCAATCAGCCCCAGCATTTT.

This clone was counted at least ten times. The rearrangement links TRBV19 to TRBJ1-6; perhaps TRBD1 as D (5 bases). The V end lost 7 bases, the J end lost 1 base, and 11 bases lay between the germline ends. The CDR3 has 15 residues. Germline-derived CDR1 and CDR2 are LNHDA and SQIVND (reference sequence). The CDR3 nucleotides are TGTGCCAGTACAAACGGGGGGTCCTATAATTCACCCCTCCACTTT. Protein product: CASTNGGSYNSPLHF.

The CDR3 DNA reads as TGCAGCGTTCAACGACGGGGGGCGGACACCATATATTTT. Encoded protein: CSVQRRGADTIYF. The J gene is TRBJ1-3, the V gene TRBV29-1, with a possible D match to TRBD1 (6 bases). Germline CDR1 and CDR2: SQVTM and ANQGSEA. The CDR3 spans 13 residues. V lost 5 bases and J lost 8, with 16 bases in between. Using reference TRBV29-1 and TRBJ1-3 for the parts outside the CDR3, the full variable domain is SAVISQKPSRDICQRGTSLTIQCQVDSQVTMMFWYRQQPGQSLTLIATANQGSEATYESGFVIDKFPISRPNLTFSTLTVSNMSPEDSSIYLCSVQRRGADTIYFGEGSWLTVV.

The V gene is TRBV5-4, the J gene TRBJ1-1; D may be TRBD1 (5 bases). CDR3 size: 14 residues. CDR1 and CDR2 (germline): SGHNT, YYREEE (reference sequence). Trimming took 0 bases from V and 1 from J, leaving 7 bases between them. For the CDR3, the DNA is TGTGCCAGCAGCTTGGGACAGTCGAACACTGAAGCTTTCTTT. It is translated as CASSLGQSNTEAFF.

This sequence joins TRBV7-6 and TRBJ2-3; D call uncertain. The germline V gene has CDR1 SGHVS and CDR2 FNYEAQ. Trimming stripped 4 bases from V and 1 base from J, with 12 bases between. This CDR3 is 15 amino acids long. CDR3 residues: CASSSSAFGTDTQYF. The CDR3 DNA is TGTGCCAGCAGCTCATCAGCTTTTGGCACAGATACGCAGTATTTT. The variable domain in full, completed from reference TRBV7-6 and TRBJ2-3, reads GAGVSQSPRYKVTKRGQDVALRCDPISGHVSLYWYRQALGQGPEFLTYFNYEAQQDKSGLPNDRFSAERPEGSISTLTIQRTEQRDSAMYRCASSSSAFGTDTQYFGPGTRLTVL.

The gene calls are TRBV7-6 and TRBJ2-7; 12 bases match TRBD2. Unmatched junction bases numbered 7, after V lost 4 bases and J lost 3 bases. Germline V gene lookup returns CDR1 SGHVS and CDR2 FNYEAQ. The length of the CDR3 is 16 residues. CDR3 in amino acids: CASSSPRTSGIYEQYF. CDR3 nucleotide sequence: TGTGCCAGCAGCTCCCCACGGACTAGCGGGATCTACGAGCAGTACTTC.